The present T cell receptor (beta chain) was sequenced within a study of blood T cell repertoires in COVID-19. The germline V and J ends were trimmed by 8 bases and 1 base, with 9 bases remaining between them. The V gene's germline CDR1 is MDHEN and CDR2 SYDVKM. CDR3 length: 13 amino acids. This clone was counted once. The method was immunoSEQ multiplex PCR; TCRdb's version includes in-frame clones alone and lacks a portion of them. The repertoire holds around 77,000 clones, roughly nine tenths seen once, with more than 15% in the top ten. The chain carries TRBV28 and TRBJ1-3, with D unresolved. The TCR comes from a woman aged 80 or over with active or convalescent COVID-19. Sequencing input: peripheral blood. CDR3 amino acids: CASSRASGNTIYF. In DNA, the CDR3 is TGTGCCAGCTCGAGGGCGTCTGGAAACACCATATATTTT.